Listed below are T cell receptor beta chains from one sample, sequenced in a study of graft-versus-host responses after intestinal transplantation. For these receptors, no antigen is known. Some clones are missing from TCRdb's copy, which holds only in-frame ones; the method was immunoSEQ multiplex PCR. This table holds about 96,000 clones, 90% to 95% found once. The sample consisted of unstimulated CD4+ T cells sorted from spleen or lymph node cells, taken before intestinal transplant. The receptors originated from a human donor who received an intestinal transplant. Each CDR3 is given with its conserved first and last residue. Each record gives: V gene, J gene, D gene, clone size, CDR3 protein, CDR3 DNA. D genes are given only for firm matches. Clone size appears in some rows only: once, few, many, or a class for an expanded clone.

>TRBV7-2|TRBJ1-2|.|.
CASSTLTSGQGGYTF
TGTGCCAGCAGCACCCTCACCTCGGGACAAGGGGGCTACACCTTC
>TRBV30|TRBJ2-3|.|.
CAWKESGTDTQYF
TGTGCCTGGAAGGAAAGCGGGACAGATACGCAGTATTTT
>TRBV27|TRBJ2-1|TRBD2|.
CASSTAGTSGRMGGSYNEQFF
TGTGCCAGCAGTACAGCCGGGACTAGCGGGAGAATGGGTGGCTCCTACAATGAGCAGTTCTTC
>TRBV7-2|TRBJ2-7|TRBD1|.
CASSERSGTGSVEQYF
TGTGCCAGCAGCGAGAGGTCCGGGACAGGGTCTGTCGAGCAGTACTTC
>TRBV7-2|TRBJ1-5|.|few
CASSLVGGSGNQPQHF
TGTGCCAGCAGCTTAGTCGGGGGTTCGGGCAATCAGCCCCAGCATTTT
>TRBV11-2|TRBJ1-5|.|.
CASSSTGHNQPQHF
TGTGCCAGCAGCTCCACAGGGCACAATCAGCCCCAGCATTTT
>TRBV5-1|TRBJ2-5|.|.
CASSLTVEETQYF
TGCGCCAGCAGCCTGACAGTTGAAGAGACCCAGTACTTC
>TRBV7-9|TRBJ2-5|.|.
CASSFEVRESETQYF
TGTGCCAGCAGCTTTGAGGTTCGGGAATCCGAGACCCAGTACTTC
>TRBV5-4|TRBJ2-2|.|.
CASSLFGQTGELFF
TGTGCCAGCAGCTTGTTCGGACAGACCGGGGAGCTGTTTTTT
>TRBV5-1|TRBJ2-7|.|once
CASRVGSSYEQYF
TGCGCCAGCAGGGTGGGGAGCTCCTACGAGCAGTACTTC
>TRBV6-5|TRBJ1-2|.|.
CASSYSGVYGSTF
TGTGCCAGCAGTTACAGCGGGGTCTATGGCTCCACCTTC
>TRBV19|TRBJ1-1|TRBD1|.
CASSRRGRITEAFF
TGTGCCAGTAGTCGCAGGGGGCGGATTACTGAAGCTTTCTTT
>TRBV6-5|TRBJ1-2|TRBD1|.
CASRVPGQPYGYTF
TGTGCCAGCAGGGTCCCGGGACAGCCCTATGGCTACACCTTC
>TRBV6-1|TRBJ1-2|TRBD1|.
CASSELGTGATNYGYTF
TGTGCCAGCAGCGAACTCGGGACAGGTGCTACTAACTATGGCTACACCTTC
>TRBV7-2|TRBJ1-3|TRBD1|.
CASSADRVRSAIYF
TGTGCCAGCAGCGCAGACAGGGTCCGAAGCGCCATATATTTT
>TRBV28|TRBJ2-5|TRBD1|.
CASSSGQQETQYF
TGTGCCAGCAGTTCGGGACAGCAAGAGACCCAGTACTTC
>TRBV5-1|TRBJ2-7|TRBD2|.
CASSLDAGRGREQYF
TGCGCCAGCAGCTTGGACGCAGGGAGGGGACGCGAGCAGTACTTC
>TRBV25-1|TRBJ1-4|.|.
CASRRGGEKLFF
TGTGCCAGCAGGCGGGGGGGAGAAAAACTGTTTTTT
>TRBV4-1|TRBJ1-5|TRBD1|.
CASSQLGQGLGGNQPQHF
TGCGCCAGCAGCCAACTGGGACAGGGGCTTGGGGGCAATCAGCCCCAGCATTTT
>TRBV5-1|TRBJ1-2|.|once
CASSTPTDTNSNGTHTYYGYTF
TGCGCCAGCAGCACACCCACAGACACTAACTCGAACGGGACTCACACTTACTATGGCTACACCTTC
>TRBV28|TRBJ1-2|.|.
CASSYGPTGLYYGYTF
TGTGCCAGCAGTTATGGGCCTACCGGACTGTACTATGGCTACACCTTC
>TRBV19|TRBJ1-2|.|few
CASSIRGYGYTF
TGTGCCAGTAGTATCAGGGGCTATGGCTACACCTTC
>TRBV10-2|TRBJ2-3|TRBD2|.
CASGSGTTDTQYF
TGCGCCAGCGGTAGCGGGACCACAGATACGCAGTATTTT
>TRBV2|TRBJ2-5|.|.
CATRIWTAQETQYF
TGTGCCACGCGAATTTGGACTGCCCAAGAGACCCAGTACTTC
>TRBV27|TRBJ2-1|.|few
CASSPHIDYAYNEQFF
TGTGCCAGCAGTCCCCACATAGACTACGCCTACAATGAGCAGTTCTTC
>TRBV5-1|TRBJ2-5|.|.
CASSLGGGGEETQYF
TGCGCCAGCAGTCTCGGCGGAGGGGGGGAAGAGACCCAGTACTTC
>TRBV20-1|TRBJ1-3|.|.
CSAPAGNTIYF
TGCAGTGCCCCCGCTGGAAACACCATATATTTT
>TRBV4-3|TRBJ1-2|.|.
CASSQRQRGNYGYTF
TGCGCCAGCAGCCAGCGCCAGCGAGGTAACTATGGCTACACCTTC
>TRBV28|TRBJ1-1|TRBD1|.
CASSLPRGRFTEAFF
TGTGCCAGCAGTTTACCCAGGGGGCGTTTTACTGAAGCTTTCTTT
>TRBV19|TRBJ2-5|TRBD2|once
CASRASGMEETQYF
TGTGCCAGTAGGGCTAGCGGGATGGAGGAGACCCAGTACTTC
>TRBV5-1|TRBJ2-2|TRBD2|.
CASSLVRWTSGWNTGELFF
TGCGCCAGCAGCTTGGTACGGTGGACTAGCGGATGGAACACCGGGGAGCTGTTTTTT
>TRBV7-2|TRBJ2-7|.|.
CASSQPGQTEYF
TGTGCCAGCAGCCAACCTGGACAGACGGAGTACTTC
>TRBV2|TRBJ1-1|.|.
CASTQRGGAEYTNTEAFF
TGTGCCAGCACTCAAAGGGGGGGGGCAGAGTACACGAACACTGAAGCTTTCTTT
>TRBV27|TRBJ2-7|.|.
CASSPRNTYEQYF
TGTGCCAGCAGCCCCCGTAACACCTACGAGCAGTACTTC
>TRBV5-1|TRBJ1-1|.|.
CASSLDGGGTEAFF
TGCGCCAGCAGCTTGGATGGGGGAGGCACTGAAGCTTTCTTT
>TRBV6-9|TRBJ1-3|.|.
CASSSLREVQNTIYF
TGTGCCAGCAGTTCTCTAAGGGAGGTCCAAAACACCATATATTTT
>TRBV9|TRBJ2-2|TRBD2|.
CASSVASGYTGELFF
TGTGCCAGCAGCGTGGCTAGCGGCTACACCGGGGAGCTGTTTTTT
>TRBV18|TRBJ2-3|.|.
CASSPTGHLTGDTQYF
TGTGCCAGCTCACCCACGGGACACCTCACTGGGGATACGCAGTATTTT
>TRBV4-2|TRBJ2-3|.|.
CASSQNPLDTTDTQYF
TGTGCCAGCAGCCAAAATCCCCTGGACACCACAGATACGCAGTATTTT
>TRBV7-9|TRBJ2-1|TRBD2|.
CASSSRTSGNEQFF
TGTGCCAGCAGCTCACGGACTAGCGGGAATGAGCAGTTCTTC
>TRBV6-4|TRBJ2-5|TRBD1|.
CASSAQGGGETQYF
TGTGCCAGCAGCGCACAGGGGGGAGGAGAGACCCAGTACTTC
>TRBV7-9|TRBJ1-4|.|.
CASSWDGGEKLFF
TGTGCCAGCAGCTGGGACGGGGGTGAAAAACTGTTTTTT
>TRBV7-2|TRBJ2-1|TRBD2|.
CASRPPGLGYNEQFF
TGTGCCAGCCGCCCTCCGGGACTAGGATACAATGAGCAGTTCTTC
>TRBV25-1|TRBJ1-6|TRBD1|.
CASTPQGAIGNSPLHF
TGTGCCAGCACACCACAGGGGGCGATCGGTAATTCACCCCTCCACTTT